This record covers a single T cell receptor (beta chain). The data are from a study of OX40 agonist ivuxolimab in advanced cancers. Across the whole study: A male proportion of more than 75% was recorded, with mean age about 54 years and range roughly 23 to 79. Partial responses were observed in three patients, of whom one had hepatocellular carcinoma and two had cutaneous melanoma.

From germline, CDR1 is MDHEN and CDR2 SYDVKM. Trimming took 6 bases from V and 0 from J, leaving 15 bases between them. The CDR3 consists of 17 residues. The method was immunoSEQ multiplex PCR; TCRdb's version includes in-frame clones alone and lacks a portion of them. Here the sample spans approximately 88,000 clones, over 75% being singletons. V is TRBV28 and J is TRBJ2-6; the D is unclear. The sequence came from an adult with an advanced solid tumor such as melanoma, head and neck, liver or kidney cancer. This material consisted of CD4+ or CD8+ T cells sorted from blood, taken in a trial of the OX40 agonist ivuxolimab. Here the CDR3 DNA reads TGTGCCAGCAGCCGGCATGCGAGGACCTCTGGGGCCAACGTCCTGACTTTC. Protein: CASSRHARTSGANVLTF.